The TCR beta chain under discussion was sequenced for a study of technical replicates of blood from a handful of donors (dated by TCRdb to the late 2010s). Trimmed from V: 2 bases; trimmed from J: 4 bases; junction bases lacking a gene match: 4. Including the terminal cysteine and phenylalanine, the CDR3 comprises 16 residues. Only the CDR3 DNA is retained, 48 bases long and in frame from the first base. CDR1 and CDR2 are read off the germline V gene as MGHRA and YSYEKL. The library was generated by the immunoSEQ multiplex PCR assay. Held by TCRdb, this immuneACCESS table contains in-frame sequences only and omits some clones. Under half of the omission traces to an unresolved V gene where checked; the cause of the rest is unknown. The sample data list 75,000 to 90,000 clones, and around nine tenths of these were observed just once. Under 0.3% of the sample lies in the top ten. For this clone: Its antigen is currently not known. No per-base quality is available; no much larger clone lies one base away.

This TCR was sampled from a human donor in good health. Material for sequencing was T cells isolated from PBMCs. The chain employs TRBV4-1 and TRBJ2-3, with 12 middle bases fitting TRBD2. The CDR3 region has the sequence CASSQPSGGVADTQYF. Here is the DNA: TGCGCCAGCAGCCAACCTAGCGGGGGGGTCGCAGATACGCAGTATTTT.